The 16 T cell receptor beta chains below all came from one sample that was sequenced in a study of shared clonotypes between healthy human individuals. The method was immunoSEQ multiplex PCR; TCRdb's version includes in-frame clones alone and lacks a portion of them. Here the sample spans about 960,000 clones, roughly 72% being singletons. The source material was memory CD4+ T cells sorted from blood. The subset was: CD45RA-negative fraction. Receptors originate from a man in his late teens or twenties in good health.

This chain links TRBV5-6 with TRBJ1-3; D is uncertain. Germline V gene sequence: CDR1 SGHDT, CDR2 YYEEEE. V lost 5 bases to trimming and J lost 0 bases, with 9 bases between them. The CDR3 totals 14 residues. As DNA, the CDR3 is TGTGCCAGCAGGGAAAGGGCCTCTGGAAACACCATATATTTT. Protein: CASRERASGNTIYF.

This clone was counted only a few times. V usage is TRBV10-3 and J usage is TRBJ1-4; perhaps TRBD1 as D (6 bases). The CDR3 extends over 13 amino acids. Germline V CDR1 and CDR2: ENHRY, SYGVKD. Trimming stripped 4 bases from V and 8 bases from J, with 11 bases between. The CDR3 DNA follows: TGTGCCATCAGTGTTGCGCAGGGGGAAAAACTGTTTTTT. It yields the protein CAISVAQGEKLFF.

Notes on this clone: Being one base from a much bigger clone, this may be a read error. Here the CDR3 reads CASSRASGNTIYF. CDR3 DNA sequence: TGTGCCAGCTCTAGGGCCTCTGGAAACACCATATATTTT. The V gene is TRBV6-5, the J gene TRBJ1-3; D remains unclear. The CDR3 runs 13 residues. CDR1 is MNHEY, CDR2 SVGAGI, per germline. The V end was cut by 8 bases, the J end by 0 bases, with 8 bases between.

This chain uses TRBV4-3 with TRBJ2-7, with D perhaps TRBD2 (6 bases). This CDR3 has 16 residues. The ends were cut back, 1 base at V and 9 bases at J, with 22 bases in the middle. CDR1 LGHNA and CDR2 YSLEER come from the germline V gene. CDR3 nucleotide sequence: TGCGCCAGCAGCCAAGGGGGCGGCGGGAAATACGAGGTGCAGTACTTC. Translated, it gives CASSQGGGGKYEVQYF.

The CDR3 DNA is TGTGCCAGCAGCACACCCGCAGGGGAAAGGTATCTAAGCAATCAGCCCCAGCATTTT. Translation: CASSTPAGERYLSNQPQHF. The chain employs TRBV7-8 and TRBJ1-5, with a weak D call TRBD1 (6 bases). The V gene lost 5 bases and the J gene lost 1 base, with 24 bases spanning the gap. The V gene's germline CDR1 is SGHVS and CDR2 FQNEAQ. CDR3 length: 19 residues. The full variable domain, its missing parts supplied by reference TRBV7-8 and TRBJ1-5, is GAGVSQSPRYKVAKRGQDVALRCDPISGHVSLFWYQQALGQGPEFLTYFQNEAQLDKSGLPSDRFFAERPEGSVSTLKIQRTQQEDSAVYLCASSTPAGERYLSNQPQHFGDGTRLSIL.

The chain joins TRBV5-1 to TRBJ1-1; no clear D gene. Germline V gives CDR1 SGHRS, CDR2 YFSETQ. This CDR3 is built from 15 residues. Trimming cost V 2 bases and J 0 bases, with 11 bases left between them. CDR3 protein: CASSLRATMNTEAFF. In DNA, the CDR3 is TGCGCCAGCAGCTTACGGGCTACCATGAACACTGAAGCTTTCTTT. The variable domain in full, completed from reference TRBV5-1 and TRBJ1-1, reads KAGVTQTPRYLIKTRGQQVTLSCSPISGHRSVSWYQQTPGQGLQFLFEYFSETQRNKGNFPGRFSGRQFSNSRSEMNVSTLELGDSALYLCASSLRATMNTEAFFGQGTRLTVV.

This sequence joins TRBV5-5 and TRBJ1-6, with no clear D. Germline lookup yields CDR1 SGHKS and CDR2 YYEKEE (reference sequence). There are 12 residues in the CDR3. Trimming cost V 3 bases and J 7 bases, with 5 bases left between them. The chain's CDR3 is CASSSENSPLHF. CDR3 sequence (DNA): TGTGCCAGCAGCTCTGAGAATTCACCCCTCCACTTT.

This CDR3 reads CASSEWRDPSYNEQFF. CDR3 nucleotides: TGTGCCAGCAGTGAATGGAGGGATCCCTCCTACAATGAGCAGTTCTTC. The chain couples TRBV6-1 to TRBJ2-1; D perhaps matches TRBD2 (6 bases). The V and J ends lost 2 bases and 0 bases respectively, with 11 bases between them. Germline values: CDR1 MNHNS, CDR2 SASEGT. The CDR3 is made up of 16 amino acids.

The gene calls are TRBV5-6 and TRBJ1-4; weak D call: TRBD1 (6 bases). Trimming took off 1 base at V and 5 bases at J, with 12 bases between the two ends. The V gene's germline CDR1 is SGHDT and CDR2 YYEEEE. CDR3 length: 15 amino acids. CDR3 sequence (DNA): TGTGCCAGCAGCTTGATGGGGGCGGGGAATGAAAAACTGTTTTTT. Translated, it gives CASSLMGAGNEKLFF.

V gene TRBV5-4 combines with J gene TRBJ2-1; 11 nucleotides agree with TRBD2. This CDR3 spans 15 amino acids. V lost 4 bases to trimming and J lost 6 bases; unmatched junction nucleotides: 6. Germline-derived CDR1 and CDR2 are SGHNT and YYREEE (reference sequence). The CDR3 DNA is TGTGCCAGCAGCCCCGGGACTAGCGGCCCCAATGAGCAGTTCTTC. Its protein product is CASSPGTSGPNEQFF.

Notes on this clone: This CDR3 is also generated by other DNA sequences in the sample. J is TRBJ1-5 and V is TRBV11-2; D is perhaps TRBD1 (6 bases). V lost 1 base and J 6 bases, leaving 10 bases between the germline ends. The CDR3 runs to 14 residues. CDR1 and CDR2 from the germline V gene are SGHAT and FQNNGV. CDR3 sequence (DNA): TGTGCCAGCAGCTTAGCAGGGGCGGGTCAGCCCCAGCATTTT. Its protein is CASSLAGAGQPQHF.

This sequence joins TRBV10-1 and TRBJ1-3; 10 nucleotides match TRBD1. V lost 3 bases to trimming and J lost 2 bases; unmatched junction nucleotides: 1. CDR3 length: 15 amino acids. Germline V gene sequence: CDR1 WNHNN, CDR2 SYGVQD (reference sequence). Written as DNA, the CDR3 is TGCGCCAGCAGTGAAGGGACAGGGGCTGGAAACACCATATATTTT. Translation gives CASSEGTGAGNTIYF.

The J gene is TRBJ2-3, the V gene TRBV27; unclear D gene. V shed 3 bases and J shed 4 bases, with 8 bases lying between them. Germline assignment: CDR1 MNHEY and CDR2 SMNVEV (reference sequence). The CDR3 has 13 amino acids. The DNA of the CDR3 is TGTGCCAGCAGTTTGCGCTCTGCAGATACGCAGTATTTT. Its translation: CASSLRSADTQYF.

This chain uses TRBV28 with TRBJ2-3; D ambiguous. The CDR3 covers 14 residues. Germline V gene sequence: CDR1 MDHEN, CDR2 SYDVKM. V dropped 6 bases and J dropped 0 bases, with 10 bases sitting between them. Written as DNA, the CDR3 is TGTGCCAGCAGCCCGGCTTATAGCACAGATACGCAGTATTTT. It specifies CASSPAYSTDTQYF.

V is TRBV30 and J is TRBJ1-6; tentatively, D is TRBD1 (5 bases). Germline V gene data show CDR1 as GTSNPN and CDR2 as SVGIG (reference sequence). V was shortened by 4 bases and J by 6 bases, with 13 bases between the two germline ends. The CDR3 has 14 amino acids. CDR3 sequence: CAWTAGTFNSPLHF. The CDR3 bases are TGTGCCTGGACTGCCGGGACCTTTAATTCACCCCTCCACTTT.

The chain joins TRBV5-1 to TRBJ1-6, with a tentative D call TRBD1 (6 bases). Trimming cost V 3 bases and J 4 bases, with 17 bases left between them. This CDR3 spans 17 amino acids. CDR1 SGHRS and CDR2 YFSETQ come from the germline V gene. The CDR3 coding sequence is TGCGCCAGCAGCTGGATTTCAGGGGATGGTTATAATTCACCCCTCCACTTT. Residues: CASSWISGDGYNSPLHF.